The 16 T cell receptor beta chains below all came from one sample that was sequenced in a study of spatial heterogeneity in lung cancer. Whole-study results and caveats: Higher tumor mutation counts went along with higher counts of expanded intratumoral alpha and beta TCRs.

No antigen has been assigned to these receptors. Time point described: sample taken at primary tumor resection. TCRdb ran MiXCR on the 5' RACE reads and lists one entry per CDR3 protein. The table shows about 27,000 distinct CDR3 sequences, with about 7% occurring only once. The sample in question was lung tumor tissue, obtained at surgery. These receptors were collected from a male donor with early-stage non-small cell lung cancer.

This chain links TRBV7-8 with TRBJ1-6, with D hard to call. CDR1 and CDR2 (germline): SGHVS, FQNEAQ. CDR3 size: 11 residues. The ends were cut back, 1 base at V and 8 bases at J, with 0 bases in the middle. This CDR3 reads CASSLDSPLHF. DNA of the CDR3: TGTGCCAGCAGCTTAGATTCACCCCTCCACTTT.

This rearrangement joins TRBV18 to TRBJ1-1; 11 nucleotides agree with TRBD1. The ends lost 4 bases at V and 2 bases at J; junction bases unmatched: 6. Germline V gene sequence: CDR1 KGHSH, CDR2 LQKENI. The CDR3 has 16 residues. The DNA of the CDR3 is TGTGCCAGCTCACTAGGGACAGGGGGAGTAAACACTGAAGCTTTCTTT. Protein sequence: CASSLGTGGVNTEAFF. Full variable domain (missing parts from reference TRBV18 and TRBJ1-1): NAGVMQNPRHLVRRRGQEARLRCSPMKGHSHVYWYRQLPEEGLKFMVYLQKENIIDESGMPKERFSAEFPKEGPSILRIQQVVRGDSAAYFCASSLGTGGVNTEAFFGQGTRLTVV.

This clonotype was counted many times. CDR3 in amino acids: CAGRTGGWETQYF. In nucleotides, the CDR3 is TGTGCCGGTCGGACAGGGGGCTGGGAGACCCAGTACTTC. The rearrangement uses TRBV2 and TRBJ2-5, with 11 bases lining up with TRBD1. Germline CDR1 reads SNHLY; CDR2 reads FYNNEI. V shed 11 bases and J 5 bases; nucleotides not matched to a gene: 7. The CDR3 contains 13 residues.

The table lists this clonotype with many counts. The gene calls are TRBV4-2 and TRBJ2-2; no firm D call. Germline CDR1 is LGHNA and CDR2 is YNFKEQ. The length of the CDR3 is 15 residues. V lost 1 base, J lost 5 bases, and 11 bases lay in between. The CDR3 protein is CASSQAGEGTGELFF. The CDR3 region has the DNA TGTGCCAGCAGCCAAGCTGGAGAAGGAACCGGGGAGCTGTTTTTT.

This clonotype was counted at least ten times. This chain's CDR3 is CASSYWPVRNTGELFF. In DNA, the CDR3 is TGTGCCAGCAGTTATTGGCCGGTTAGGAACACCGGGGAGCTGTTTTTT. V is TRBV6-2 or TRBV6-3 and J is TRBJ2-2; no definite D call. V gave up 3 bases and J gave up 1 base, with 12 bases separating them. This CDR3 contains 16 residues. Germline assignment: CDR1 MNHEY and CDR2 SVGEGT.

At least ten counts were recorded for this clonotype. J is TRBJ2-1 and V is TRBV7-9; 7 nucleotides align to TRBD1. V dropped 4 bases and J dropped 6; count of bases not matched to a gene: 12. The CDR3 has 16 amino acids. The germline V gene has CDR1 SEHNR and CDR2 FQNEAQ (reference sequence). CDR3: CASSSADRRLGNEQFF. Here the CDR3 DNA reads TGTGCCAGCAGCTCCGCGGACAGGCGATTAGGCAATGAGCAGTTCTTC. Combining the CDR3 with reference TRBV7-9 and TRBJ2-1 gives the whole variable domain DTGVSQNPRHKITKRGQNVTFRCDPISEHNRLYWYRQTLGQGPEFLTYFQNEAQLEKSRLLSDRFSAERPKGSFSTLEIQRTEQGDSAMYLCASSSADRRLGNEQFFGPGTRLTVL.

This clonotype was recorded at least ten times. The chain combines TRBV20-1 with TRBJ1-5; D is perhaps TRBD1 (6 bases). The germline gives CDR1 DFQATT, CDR2 SNEGSKA (reference sequence). Trimming pared 6 bases from V and 5 bases from J, leaving 11 bases between. This CDR3 region has 12 residues. The chain's CDR3 is CSARQVDQPQHF. In nucleotides, the CDR3 is TGCAGTGCACGACAGGTAGATCAGCCCCAGCATTTT.

This rearrangement joins TRBV6-1 to TRBJ2-5; 8 bases are a match to TRBD2. V trimming: 10 bases; J trimming: 2 bases; junction bases outside the gene matches: 3. This CDR3 is 12 amino acids long. Germline CDR1 is MNHNS and CDR2 is SASEGT. CDR3: CATRGGQETQYF. CDR3 coding DNA: TGTGCCACCCGGGGGGGACAAGAGACCCAGTACTTC.

This clonotype was detected ten times or more. This chain connects TRBV28 to TRBJ1-3; the D is unclear. Germline V CDR1 and CDR2: MDHEN, SYDVKM. The CDR3 is made up of 17 amino acids. Trimming pared 5 bases from V and 4 bases from J, leaving 21 bases between. The CDR3 region is CASSPLRRALEGNTIYF. The CDR3 region has the DNA TGTGCCAGCAGTCCCCTCCGGAGAGCTCTGGAAGGAAACACCATATATTTT.

This CDR3 is CASSPFGGPANEKLFF. The DNA of the CDR3 is TGTGCCAGCAGTCCCTTTGGGGGGCCTGCTAATGAAAAACTGTTTTTT. The chain uses TRBV12-3 or TRBV12-4 and TRBJ1-4, with D tentatively TRBD1 (6 bases). V lost 5 bases to trimming and J lost 3 bases, with 16 bases between them. There are 16 residues in the CDR3.

The table lists this clonotype with many counts. The DNA for the CDR3 is TGTGCCAGCAGAAGGGGGACAGGAGCCTACGAGCAGTACTTC. Its protein is CASRRGTGAYEQYF. The chain recombines TRBV27 with TRBJ2-7; 8 nucleotides align to TRBD1. The length of the CDR3 is 14 residues. V dropped 6 bases and J dropped 2; count of bases not matched to a gene: 6. CDR1 and CDR2 (germline): MNHEY, SMNVEV (reference sequence).

This clonotype was seen more than once but under ten times. The rearrangement uses TRBV7-9 and TRBJ1-6; TRBD1 matches 9 bases. Germline lookup yields CDR1 SEHNR and CDR2 FQNEAQ (reference sequence). V lost 2 bases, J lost 0 bases, and 5 bases stayed unmatched. This CDR3 region has 18 residues. Written as DNA, the CDR3 is TGTGCCAGCAGCTTACTAGGACAGGGGAGCTCCTATAATTCACCCCTCCACTTT. Translation gives CASSLLGQGSSYNSPLHF.

V usage is TRBV6-2 or TRBV6-3 and J usage is TRBJ2-1, with D maybe TRBD1 (6 bases). CDR1 MNHEY and CDR2 SVGEGT come from the germline V gene. The CDR3 extends over 13 amino acids. The ends were cut back, 6 bases at V and 7 bases at J, with 13 bases in the middle. The CDR3 DNA is TGTGCCAGCAGGCTTCAGGGGTCAAATGAGCAGTTCTTC. Protein sequence: CASRLQGSNEQFF.

This clonotype was found many times. This chain connects TRBV28 to TRBJ2-3, with 16 bases that match TRBD2. The CDR3 loop spans 18 amino acids. Germline CDR1 reads MDHEN; CDR2 reads SYDVKM. Germline trimming cut 5 bases from V and 7 bases from J; bases unmatched to any gene: 12. CDR3 amino acids: CASSPPGLAGGPPNTQYF. In nucleotides, the CDR3 is TGTGCCAGCAGTCCACCGGGACTAGCGGGGGGGCCGCCAAATACGCAGTATTTT.

This clonotype was counted ten times or more. The chain joins TRBV6-5 to TRBJ2-3; no firm D call. Trimming stripped 7 bases from V and 0 bases from J, with 8 bases between. Per germline, CDR1 MNHEY and CDR2 SVGAGI. The CDR3 is 13 amino acids. DNA for the CDR3: TGTGCCAGCACGGTTCCTAGCACAGATACGCAGTATTTT. Protein sequence: CASTVPSTDTQYF.

At least ten counts were recorded for this clonotype. The V call is TRBV7-2, the J call TRBJ2-5; D gene uncertain. Deletions cut 5 bases from V and 0 bases from J, with 13 bases between. The CDR3 has 15 amino acids. The germline V gene has CDR1 SGHTA and CDR2 FQGNSA. This CDR3 is CASSPTLGYQETQYF. The CDR3 DNA follows: TGTGCCAGCAGCCCCACGTTGGGGTACCAAGAGACCCAGTACTTC. Looking up the rest from reference TRBV7-2 and TRBJ2-5 gives the full variable domain: GAGVSQSPSNKVTEKGKDVELRCDPISGHTALYWYRQSLGQGLEFLIYFQGNSAPDKSGLPSDRFSAERTGGSVSTLTIQRTQQEDSAVYLCASSPTLGYQETQYFGPGTRLLVL.